What follows describes a single T cell receptor beta chain. These data are taken from a study of cytomegalovirus exposure and HLA in healthy donors. Study-wide background: Genetic ancestry analysis placed around four fifths of the 398 donors that were genotyped in the Caucasian-associated cluster.

Primers included in the PCR were 60 Vbeta and 13 Jbeta primers. The table came from immunoSEQ multiplex PCR; TCRdb's copy has only in-frame clones and leaves some out. The sample holds some 180,000 clones, around 77% seen once. The CDR3 totals 14 residues. Germline CDR1 MNHEY, CDR2 SMNVEV (reference sequence). Trimming stripped 8 bases from V and 7 bases from J, with 21 bases between. Material: PBMCs. The chain employs TRBV27 and TRBJ2-7, with D maybe TRBD1 (6 bases). The receptor was isolated from a man younger than 40 in good health and CMV-seronegative. CDR3 residues: CASSSAVRGAEQYF. The CDR3 nucleotides are TGTGCCAGCTCTTCCGCCGTCAGGGGAGCGGAGCAGTACTTC.